This TCR beta chain is from a study of blood T cell repertoires in COVID-19. This table comes from immunoSEQ multiplex PCR, and its TCRdb copy is limited to in-frame clones, with some not included. Of over 90,000 clones listed, approximately 86% are singletons. The receptor comes from a man older than 75 with acute or convalescent COVID-19. Sequenced: peripheral blood.

CDR3 sequence reads: CSVVPQGQETQYF. The DNA for the CDR3 is TGCAGCGTTGTGCCCCAGGGGCAAGAGACCCAGTACTTC. The gene calls are TRBV29-1 and TRBJ2-5; tentative D call: TRBD1 (6 bases). Germline V lookup: CDR1 SQVTM, CDR2 ANQGSEA. V lost 4 bases and J 2 bases, leaving 11 bases between the germline ends. The CDR3 covers 13 residues.